This passage covers 17 T cell receptor beta chains from one sample sequenced in a study of T cell responses to AZD1222 COVID-19 vaccine. Using immunoSEQ multiplex PCR, the repertoire was profiled, and TCRdb retains in-frame clones only, with some absent. The sample shows approximately 81,000 clones, around 82% of them seen only once. The material was peripheral blood, obtained 28 days after the second AZD1222 dose. The receptor set was obtained from an adult who received the AZD1222 COVID-19 vaccine.

J is TRBJ1-2 and V is TRBV7-2; possibly TRBD1 for D (5 bases). Germline CDR1 reads SGHTA; CDR2 reads FQGNSA. The CDR3 consists of 13 residues. V was shortened by 5 bases and J by 5 bases, with 12 bases between the two germline ends. CDR3 DNA: TGTGCCAGCAGCCCCGACAGCCTTTATGGCTACACCTTC. Amino acid sequence: CASSPDSLYGYTF.

The chain carries TRBV7-8 and TRBJ1-2; TRBD1 might be the D (5 bases). The germline gives CDR1 SGHVS, CDR2 FQNEAQ. V was cut by 5 bases and J by 7 bases, with 11 bases left in between. The CDR3 has 12 residues. Here the CDR3 DNA reads TGTGCCAGCAGCCCCCAGGGTAGTGGCTACACCTTC. It is translated as CASSPQGSGYTF. Full variable domain (rest looked up from reference TRBV7-8 and TRBJ1-2): GAGVSQSPRYKVAKRGQDVALRCDPISGHVSLFWYQQALGQGPEFLTYFQNEAQLDKSGLPSDRFFAERPEGSVSTLKIQRTQQEDSAVYLCASSPQGSGYTFGSGTRLTVV.

The chain carries TRBV5-4 and TRBJ2-1, with D tentatively TRBD2 (6 bases). Germline V lookup: CDR1 SGHNT, CDR2 YYREEE (reference sequence). Trimming cost V 4 bases and J 7 bases, with 21 bases left between them. The CDR3 spans 16 residues. Here the CDR3 reads CASSRVRRGGLNEQFF. Here the CDR3 DNA reads TGTGCCAGCAGCCGGGTACGGCGGGGCGGGCTTAATGAGCAGTTCTTC.

V is TRBV9 and J is TRBJ1-1; a weak D match, TRBD1 (5 bases). V was cut by 2 bases and J by 11 bases, with 13 bases left in between. The CDR3 sequence is 12 residues long. The V gene's germline CDR1 is SGDLS and CDR2 YYNGEE. CDR3 DNA sequence: TGTGCCAGCAGCGTCCAGGGAGGAATGGCTTTCTTT. Translating gives CASSVQGGMAFF.

The chain carries TRBV7-6 and TRBJ2-2; 11 bases line up with TRBD1. This CDR3 spans 17 amino acids. V shed 1 base, J shed 7 bases, and the junction held 8 bases outside the gene matches. The V gene's germline CDR1 is SGHVS and CDR2 FNYEAQ. CDR3 region: CASSLDQDRGPIGELFF. CDR3 sequence (DNA): TGTGCCAGCAGCTTAGATCAGGACAGGGGGCCTATCGGGGAGCTGTTTTTT.

This sequence joins TRBV7-2 and TRBJ1-1; D remains ambiguous. Trimming took 5 bases from V and 7 from J, leaving 14 bases between them. From germline, CDR1 is SGHTA and CDR2 FQGNSA. This CDR3 has 13 residues. DNA of the CDR3: TGTGCCAGCAGCCCCCGACGGTTAATTGAAGCTTTCTTT. Translating it yields CASSPRRLIEAFF.

The chain links TRBV6-5 to TRBJ2-7; 7 positions match TRBD1. Trimming took 5 bases from V and 6 from J; bases not matched to a gene: 7. The length of the CDR3 is 13 residues. Per the germline V gene, CDR1 is MNHEY and CDR2 is SVGAGI. The CDR3 here is CASSPQGVGEQYF. CDR3 DNA: TGTGCCAGCAGTCCCCAGGGGGTCGGCGAGCAGTACTTC.

The chain links TRBV7-2 to TRBJ2-7, with D perhaps TRBD2 (6 bases). This CDR3 has 16 residues. V lost 5 bases, J lost 2 bases, and 19 bases lay in between. Germline CDR1 SGHTA, CDR2 FQGNSA. CDR3 in amino acids: CASSHPRRGRAYEQYF. CDR3 DNA: TGTGCCAGCAGCCACCCCCGGAGGGGACGAGCCTACGAGCAGTACTTC.

In its sample, this clone was seen a few times. V usage is TRBV19 and J usage is TRBJ2-7, with 14 bases matching TRBD2. J gave up 1 base and V 5 bases, and 10 bases lay outside the gene matches. The CDR3 loop spans 18 amino acids. The germline V gene has CDR1 LNHDA and CDR2 SQIVND (reference sequence). The CDR3 protein is CASSLTGTSGSLSYEQYF. For the CDR3, the DNA is TGTGCCAGTAGTTTAACCGGGACTAGCGGGAGTCTTTCCTACGAGCAGTACTTC.

V gene TRBV19 combines with J gene TRBJ1-3, with TRBD1 matching 9 bases. The CDR3 is made up of 14 amino acids. CDR1 is LNHDA, CDR2 SQIVND, per germline (reference sequence). V lost 6 bases, J lost 4 bases, and 4 bases stayed unmatched. The CDR3 bases are TGTGCCAGTAGCCCGGGACAGGGAGGAAACACCATATATTTT. Its protein is CASSPGQGGNTIYF.

The J gene is TRBJ1-5, the V gene TRBV19; TRBD1 might be the D (5 bases). V lost 0 bases and J lost 2, with 14 bases in between. The V gene's germline CDR1 is LNHDA and CDR2 SQIVND (reference sequence). The CDR3 is 17 residues long. CDR3 coding DNA: TGTGCCAGTAGTATAGAGGAGGCAGGGATGCGCAATCAGCCCCAGCATTTT. Protein product: CASSIEEAGMRNQPQHF. Combining the CDR3 with reference TRBV19 and TRBJ1-5 gives the whole variable domain DGGITQSPKYLFRKEGQNVTLSCEQNLNHDAMYWYRQDPGQGLRLIYYSQIVNDFQKGDIAEGYSVSREKKESFPLTVTSAQKNPTAFYLCASSIEEAGMRNQPQHFGDGTRLSIL.

V usage is TRBV28 and J usage is TRBJ1-3; D gene ambiguous. The CDR3 contains 14 residues. V lost 4 bases, J lost 4 bases, and 11 bases lay in between. Germline CDR1 is MDHEN and CDR2 is SYDVKM. The CDR3 DNA follows: TGTGCCAGCAGTTCTCCCTCCGAGGGAAACACCATATATTTT. Translation: CASSSPSEGNTIYF.

The chain has TRBV20-1 and TRBJ2-3; maybe TRBD2 (6 bases). Trimming pared 3 bases from V and 2 bases from J, leaving 9 bases between. Germline V CDR1 and CDR2: DFQATT, SNEGSKA (reference sequence). This CDR3 is 13 amino acids long. CDR3 sequence reads: CSASAGYTDTQYF. The CDR3 DNA reads TGCAGTGCTAGTGCGGGGTACACAGATACGCAGTATTTT.

The CDR3 loop is CASSPRAGQETQYF. DNA for the CDR3: TGTGCCAGCAGCCCGAGGGCAGGCCAAGAGACCCAGTACTTC. The J gene is TRBJ2-5, the V gene TRBV7-2; D possibly corresponds to TRBD2 (5 bases). Trimming left V 5 bases short and J 1 base short, with 11 bases between. The length of the CDR3 is 14 residues. CDR1 and CDR2 (germline): SGHTA, FQGNSA.

The chain employs TRBV7-2 and TRBJ2-7; 7 positions agree with TRBD2. The CDR3 consists of 18 residues. CDR1 is SGHTA, CDR2 FQGNSA, per germline. Trimming removed 7 bases from V and 0 bases from J; junction bases left unmatched: 18. CDR3 DNA sequence: TGTGCCAGCACCCGTAACTCGGGACTTCTAGCGGACTCCTACGAGCAGTACTTC. Translation: CASTRNSGLLADSYEQYF.

The CDR3 is CASSLSQGGSNSPLHF. In DNA, the CDR3 is TGTGCCAGCAGCTTATCCCAGGGGGGTTCGAATTCACCCCTCCACTTT. This chain connects TRBV7-6 to TRBJ1-6, with TRBD1 identical over 7 bases. Germline values: CDR1 SGHVS, CDR2 FNYEAQ. The CDR3 has 16 amino acids. V was clipped by 2 bases and J by 7 bases; unmatched bases: 8.

This sequence joins TRBV9 and TRBJ1-1, with D possibly TRBD1 on 6 matching bases. The CDR3 contains 15 residues. V was clipped by 4 bases and J by 0 bases, with 13 bases between them. Germline-derived CDR1 and CDR2 are SGDLS and YYNGEE. CDR3 amino acids: CASSPRGTVNTEAFF. CDR3 DNA: TGTGCCAGCAGCCCTAGGGGGACGGTGAACACTGAAGCTTTCTTT.